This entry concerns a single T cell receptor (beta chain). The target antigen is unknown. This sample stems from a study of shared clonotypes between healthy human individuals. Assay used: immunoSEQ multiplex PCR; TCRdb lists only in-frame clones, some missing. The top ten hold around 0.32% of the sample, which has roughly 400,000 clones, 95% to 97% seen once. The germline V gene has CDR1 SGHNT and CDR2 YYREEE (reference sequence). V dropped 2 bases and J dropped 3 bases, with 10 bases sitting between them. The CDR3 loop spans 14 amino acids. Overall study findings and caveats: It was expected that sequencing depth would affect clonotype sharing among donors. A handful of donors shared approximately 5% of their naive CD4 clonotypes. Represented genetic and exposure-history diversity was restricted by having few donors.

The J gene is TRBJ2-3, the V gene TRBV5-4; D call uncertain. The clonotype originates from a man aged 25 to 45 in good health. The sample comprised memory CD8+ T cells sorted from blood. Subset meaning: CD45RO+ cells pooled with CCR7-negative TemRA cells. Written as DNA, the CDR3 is TGTGCCAGCAGCTTCGGCCTAGAGACAGATACGCAGTATTTT. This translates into CASSFGLETDTQYF. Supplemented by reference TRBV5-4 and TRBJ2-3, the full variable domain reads ETGVTQSPTHLIKTRGQQVTLRCSSQSGHNTVSWYQQALGQGPQFIFQYYREEENGRGNFPPRFSGLQFPNYSSELNVNALELDDSALYLCASSFGLETDTQYFGPGTRLTVL.